Listed here are 9 T cell receptor beta chains from one sample, sequenced in a study of vaccination and CD4 T cells after COVID-19. Sequencing of DNA taken from cultured CD4+ T cells relied on the Oncomine TCR Beta short-read assay. MiXCR was run by TCRdb on the PCR reads, yielding one entry per CDR3 protein. Of roughly 11,000 distinct CDR3 sequences listed, 45% to 60% are singletons. Treatment reported: roughly 11-day PBMC culture with coronavirus spike peptide pools or control peptides (ViraFEST assay). Which antigens these TCRs recognize remains unknown. The sequenced material came from CD4+ T cells from blood, cultured in vitro. These receptor sequences come from a human donor who had recovered from COVID-19.

V gene TRBV28 combines with J gene TRBJ2-2; TRBD2 is a possible D gene (5 bases). Trimming stripped 7 bases from V and 3 bases from J, with 9 bases between. Germline assignment: CDR1 MDHEN and CDR2 SYDVKM. The CDR3 covers 13 residues. This CDR3 is CASNGLHTGELFF. CDR3 in DNA: TGTGCCAGCAACGGACTCCACACCGGGGAGCTGTTTTTT.

The V and J genes are TRBV20-1 and TRBJ1-2; a weak D match, TRBD1 (6 bases). V gave up 0 bases and J gave up 8 bases, with 16 bases separating them. The CDR3 totals 14 residues. The germline V gene encodes CDR1 DFQATT and CDR2 SNEGSKA (reference sequence). The CDR3 sequence: CSARDQRGAKGYTF. Here the CDR3 DNA reads TGCAGTGCTAGAGATCAACGGGGGGCGAAAGGCTACACCTTC.

This clonotype is labeled medium-sized. This CDR3 reads CASSLEDLPTDTQYF. The CDR3 nucleotides read TGCGCCAGCAGCTTGGAGGACCTACCCACAGATACGCAGTATTTT. This chain uses TRBV5-1 with TRBJ2-3; D remains unclear. The germline V and J ends were trimmed by 0 bases and 2 bases, with 10 bases remaining between them. The CDR3 is 15 amino acids. CDR1 and CDR2 from the germline V gene are SGHRS and YFSETQ.

The gene calls are TRBV6-5 and TRBJ1-2; the D is unclear. Germline V gives CDR1 MNHEY, CDR2 SVGAGI. This CDR3 spans 13 amino acids. Trimming took 2 bases from V and 12 from J, leaving 16 bases between them. The chain's CDR3 is CASSYPPDLRHTF. CDR3 DNA sequence: TGTGCCAGCAGTTACCCTCCGGACCTTAGGCACACCTTC.

This clonotype was observed a handful of times. The chain carries TRBV27 and TRBJ1-2; 8 positions match TRBD1. Looked up from germline, CDR1 is MNHEY and CDR2 is SMNVEV (reference sequence). This CDR3 spans 15 amino acids. The trim removed 5 bases at V and 8 bases at J, leaving 13 bases unmatched. In nucleotides, the CDR3 is TGTGCCAGCAGTCCAGGGCCGGACAGGGAAATCGGCTACACCTTC. Translation gives CASSPGPDREIGYTF.

The chain is built from TRBV6-5 and TRBJ2-5; D is uncertain. Trimming took 0 bases from V and 1 from J, leaving 6 bases between them. Germline-derived CDR1 and CDR2 are MNHEY and SVGAGI. The CDR3 is 14 amino acids. The CDR3 protein is CASSYSGSQETQYF. The CDR3, as DNA: TGTGCCAGCAGTTACTCAGGCAGCCAAGAGACCCAGTACTTC.

V gene TRBV19 combines with J gene TRBJ1-4, with D possibly matching TRBD1 (5 bases). CDR1 is LNHDA and CDR2 is SQIVND in the germline V gene (reference sequence). The V end was cut by 6 bases, the J end by 6 bases, with 20 bases between. The CDR3 is made up of 16 amino acids. CDR3 loop: CASSRPRGGTDEKLFF. In DNA, the CDR3 is TGTGCCAGTAGCCGACCCCGGGGGGGTACCGATGAAAAACTGTTTTTT.

The chain couples TRBV2 to TRBJ2-1; D might be TRBD1 (6 bases). V lost 6 bases and J 7 bases, leaving 10 bases between the germline ends. This CDR3 is built from 12 residues. Germline V gene lookup returns CDR1 SNHLY and CDR2 FYNNEI. CDR3 in amino acids: CASRKGGNEQFF. CDR3 coding DNA: TGTGCCAGCAGAAAAGGGGGTAATGAGCAGTTCTTC.

A few counts support this clonotype. The J gene is TRBJ1-5, the V gene TRBV19; TRBD1 matches 7 bases. CDR3 length: 13 amino acids. V was pared by 5 bases and J by 7 bases, with 5 bases of the junction left unmatched. From germline, CDR1 is LNHDA and CDR2 SQIVND (reference sequence). The CDR3 sequence: CASSYRGGQPQHF. CDR3 DNA sequence: TGTGCCAGTAGTTACAGGGGAGGGCAGCCCCAGCATTTT.